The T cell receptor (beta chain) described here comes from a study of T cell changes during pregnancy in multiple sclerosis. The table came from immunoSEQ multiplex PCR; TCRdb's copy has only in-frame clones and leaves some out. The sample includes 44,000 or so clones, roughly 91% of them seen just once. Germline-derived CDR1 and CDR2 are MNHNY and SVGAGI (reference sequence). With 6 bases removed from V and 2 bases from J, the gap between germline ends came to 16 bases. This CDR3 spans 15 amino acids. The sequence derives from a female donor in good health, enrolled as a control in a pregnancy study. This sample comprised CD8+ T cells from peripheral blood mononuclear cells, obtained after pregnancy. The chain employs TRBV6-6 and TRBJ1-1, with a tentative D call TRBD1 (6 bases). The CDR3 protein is CASSPDSRTNTEAFF. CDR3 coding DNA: TGTGCCAGCAGCCCGGACAGCAGGACAAACACTGAAGCTTTCTTT.